The 29 T cell receptor beta chains listed next were all sequenced from one sample in a study of cytomegalovirus exposure and HLA in healthy donors. PCR employed 60 Vbeta and 13 Jbeta primers. Some clones are missing from TCRdb's copy, which holds only in-frame ones; the method was immunoSEQ multiplex PCR. The sample shows approximately 78,000 clones, around 64% of them seen only once. Sequencing was carried out using PBMCs. Receptors were obtained from a man aged 35 to 55 in good health and CMV-seropositive.

This clone came up once. This rearrangement joins TRBV7-2 to TRBJ1-4; no clear D. Germline CDR1 and CDR2: SGHTA and FQGNSA. This CDR3 has 15 residues. The ends were cut back, 1 base at V and 8 bases at J, with 14 bases in the middle. Here the CDR3 DNA reads TGTGCCAGCAGCTTAGAGGCAGGAGGTGGAGAAAAACTGTTTTTT. Translated: CASSLEAGGGEKLFF.

A few counts support this clone. The chain couples TRBV4-1 to TRBJ2-4; D might be TRBD1 (5 bases). Germline CDR1 reads MGHRA; CDR2 reads YSYEKL. With 0 bases removed from V and 0 bases from J, the gap between germline ends came to 9 bases. The length of the CDR3 is 16 residues. CDR3 amino acids: CASSQELTGAKNIQYF. The CDR3 nucleotides are TGCGCCAGCAGCCAAGAACTAACAGGAGCCAAAAACATTCAGTACTTC.

This clone was picked up a small number of times. The V call is TRBV27, the J call TRBJ2-7; TRBD1 aligns across 7 bases. CDR3 size: 14 residues. V lost 5 bases to trimming and J lost 2 bases; unmatched junction nucleotides: 6. Germline lookup yields CDR1 MNHEY and CDR2 SMNVEV (reference sequence). CDR3 residues: CASSTRQGPYEQYF. CDR3 nucleotides: TGTGCCAGCAGTACACGACAGGGCCCCTACGAGCAGTACTTC.

The genes are TRBV19 and TRBJ2-2; D possibly corresponds to TRBD2 (7 bases). Germline V CDR1 and CDR2: LNHDA, SQIVND (reference sequence). Trimming took 10 bases from V and 7 from J, leaving 19 bases between them. This CDR3 spans 14 amino acids. The CDR3 nucleotides read TGTGCCACAGGAACAGGGAGGGAAAGCGGGGAGCTGTTTTTT. Its translation is CATGTGRESGELFF.

This clone is a singleton in its sample. V gene TRBV28 combines with J gene TRBJ1-5, with a possible D match to TRBD1 (5 bases). The CDR3 runs 13 residues. Germline V gene data show CDR1 as MDHEN and CDR2 as SYDVKM. Trimming cost V 7 bases and J 5 bases, with 12 bases left between them. The CDR3 DNA reads as TGTGCCAGCAAAACCAGGGTTGATCAGCCCCAGCATTTT. Its protein product is CASKTRVDQPQHF.

In nucleotides, the CDR3 is TGTGCCAGCAGCGTCGGGTTGCTTGAGACCCAGTACTTC. It encodes CASSVGLLETQYF. This rearrangement joins TRBV5-4 to TRBJ2-5; D unclear. The CDR3 extends over 13 amino acids. V lost 4 bases and J lost 5, with 12 bases in between. Germline CDR1 is SGHNT and CDR2 is YYREEE (reference sequence).

Details on this clone: This CDR3 is also generated by other DNA sequences in the sample. V usage is TRBV5-1 and J usage is TRBJ1-4, with 10 bases fitting TRBD1. The CDR3 extends over 14 amino acids. V lost 2 bases to trimming and J lost 7 bases; unmatched junction nucleotides: 2. Germline V gene lookup returns CDR1 SGHRS and CDR2 YFSETQ. The chain's CDR3 is CASSLDRGREKLFF. The CDR3 nucleotides are TGCGCCAGCAGCTTAGACAGGGGGCGTGAAAAACTGTTTTTT. Supplemented by reference TRBV5-1 and TRBJ1-4, the full variable domain reads KAGVTQTPRYLIKTRGQQVTLSCSPISGHRSVSWYQQTPGQGLQFLFEYFSETQRNKGNFPGRFSGRQFSNSRSEMNVSTLELGDSALYLCASSLDRGREKLFFGSGTQLSVL.

This chain connects TRBV5-1 to TRBJ2-3; the D gene is possibly TRBD1 (5 bases). CDR1 SGHRS and CDR2 YFSETQ come from the germline V gene. This CDR3 contains 14 residues. Trimming cost V 1 base and J 6 bases, with 12 bases left between them. The CDR3 loop reads CASSLRLNRDTQYF. For the CDR3, the DNA is TGCGCCAGCAGCTTGAGACTTAACAGGGATACGCAGTATTTT.

This rearrangement joins TRBV6-1 to TRBJ1-3, with D unresolved. The CDR3 is made up of 15 amino acids. Germline CDR1 is MNHNS and CDR2 is SASEGT. Trimming stripped 4 bases from V and 0 bases from J, with 10 bases between. The CDR3 sequence: CASSGGSSSGNTIYF. CDR3 in DNA: TGTGCCAGCAGTGGCGGCTCAAGCTCTGGAAACACCATATATTTT.

With regard to this clone: This sample also contains other DNA sequences that code for the same CDR3. The V and J genes are TRBV7-8 and TRBJ1-6, with a tentative D call TRBD1 (5 bases). Germline assignment: CDR1 SGHVS and CDR2 FQNEAQ. V lost 5 bases and J lost 5, with 16 bases in between. This CDR3 contains 16 residues. CDR3 loop: CASSLTGGDHNSPLHF. CDR3 nucleotides: TGTGCCAGCAGCCTAACAGGCGGCGATCATAATTCACCCCTCCACTTT.

The rearrangement uses TRBV11-3 and TRBJ1-6, with 9 bases matching TRBD1. The V gene's germline CDR1 is SGHNT and CDR2 YENEEA. V gave up 5 bases and J gave up 11 bases; unmatched junction bases: 13. The CDR3 has 16 amino acids. The CDR3 protein is CASSNRDRVRWTPLHF. For the CDR3, the DNA is TGTGCCAGCAGCAACCGGGACAGGGTTCGTTGGACACCCCTCCACTTT.

The rearrangement joins TRBV7-9 to TRBJ1-2; TRBD1 aligns across 10 bases. The CDR3 totals 15 residues. The V and J ends lost 5 bases and 6 bases, in that order; junction bases with no gene match: 9. Germline values: CDR1 SEHNR, CDR2 FQNEAQ (reference sequence). CDR3 sequence: CASSPPGQGLNGYTF. The CDR3 DNA follows: TGTGCCAGCAGCCCACCGGGACAGGGGTTGAATGGCTACACCTTC.

This clone has a handful of counts. The rearrangement links TRBV6-5 to TRBJ1-6; 9 bases map to TRBD1. The V gene end was trimmed by 5 bases and the J gene end by 4 bases; junction bases not matched to a gene: 3. The CDR3 runs 15 residues. Germline lookup yields CDR1 MNHEY and CDR2 SVGAGI. This CDR3 reads CASSPGTGYNSPLHF. DNA for the CDR3: TGTGCCAGCAGTCCAGGGACAGGGTATAATTCACCCCTCCACTTT.

This clone was picked up one time. The chain carries TRBV28 and TRBJ2-1; possible D gene TRBD1, 6 bases. Trimming cost V 4 bases and J 0 bases, with 19 bases left between them. The germline V gene encodes CDR1 MDHEN and CDR2 SYDVKM. This CDR3 is built from 18 residues. CDR3 DNA sequence: TGTGCCAGCAGTTCCGTAAACAGGGTTTTAGGCTCCTACAATGAGCAGTTCTTC. Protein product: CASSSVNRVLGSYNEQFF. Variable domain in full (rest from reference TRBV28 and TRBJ2-1): DVKVTQSSRYLVKRTGEKVFLECVQDMDHENMFWYRQDPGLGLRLIYFSYDVKMKEKGDIPEGYSVSREKKERFSLILESASTNQTSMYLCASSSVNRVLGSYNEQFFGPGTRLTVL.

This clone was observed once. This CDR3 is CASRRTGGYEQYF. As DNA, the CDR3 is TGTGCCAGCAGGAGGACAGGGGGCTACGAGCAGTACTTC. V gene TRBV2 combines with J gene TRBJ2-7; 10 bases agree with TRBD1. V lost 6 bases and J lost 3; bases outside the gene matches: 2. The CDR3 contains 13 residues. Germline V gene lookup returns CDR1 SNHLY and CDR2 FYNNEI. The full variable domain, rest sourced from reference TRBV2 and TRBJ2-7, is EPEVTQTPSHQVTQMGQEVILRCVPISNHLYFYWYRQILGQKVEFLVSFYNNEISEKSEIFDDQFSVERPDGSNFTLKIRSTKLEDSAMYFCASRRTGGYEQYFGPGTRLTVT.

This chain links TRBV5-4 with TRBJ2-1; 7 positions match TRBD1. Trimming took 1 base from V and 7 from J; bases not matched to a gene: 8. The germline V gene has CDR1 SGHNT and CDR2 YYREEE (reference sequence). The CDR3 covers 15 residues. The DNA for the CDR3 is TGTGCCAGCAGCTTGAGGCAGGGGGATACGAATGAGCAGTTCTTC. Protein: CASSLRQGDTNEQFF.

The V call is TRBV5-1, the J call TRBJ1-3; possibly TRBD1 for D (5 bases). The CDR3 is 16 amino acids. CDR1 is SGHRS, CDR2 YFSETQ, per germline. V was trimmed by 0 bases and J by 2 bases, leaving 12 bases between them. The CDR3 region is CASSLGGEATGNTIYF. The CDR3 region has the DNA TGCGCCAGCAGCTTGGGGGGGGAAGCGACTGGAAACACCATATATTTT.

This clone was found a few times. This CDR3 reads CASSLLEVQVPFF. CDR3 nucleotide sequence: TGTGCCAGCAGTCTCCTGGAGGTCCAGGTACCTTTCTTT. This chain links TRBV6-5 with TRBJ1-1; unclear D gene. Germline lookup yields CDR1 MNHEY and CDR2 SVGAGI. The CDR3 length is 13 residues. Between the trimmed V and J ends, which lost 5 bases and 12 bases, there was a span of 19 bases.

The rearrangement uses TRBV7-2 and TRBJ2-7, with 7 bases lining up with TRBD1. CDR1 SGHTA and CDR2 FQGNSA come from the germline V gene. This CDR3 is built from 15 residues. V trimming: 1 base; J trimming: 2 bases; junction bases outside the gene matches: 5. CDR3 nucleotides: TGTGCCAGCAGCTTAGGACAGGGTAGCACCTACGAGCAGTACTTC. Protein product: CASSLGQGSTYEQYF.

The chain's CDR3 is CASSILGDYEQYF. The CDR3 DNA follows: TGTGCCAGTAGTATTTTGGGGGACTACGAGCAGTACTTC. The rearrangement joins TRBV19 to TRBJ2-5; tentatively, D is TRBD1 or TRBD2 (5 bases each). The J call may be mistaken, given a closer DNA end match to TRBJ2-7. The CDR3 has 13 amino acids. Germline V CDR1 and CDR2: LNHDA, SQIVND (reference sequence).

A few counts support this clone. CDR3 nucleotides: TGCGCCAGCAGCCAAGAGGATGGCGGTGAAGCTTTCTTT. It translates to CASSQEDGGEAFF. The gene calls are TRBV4-1 and TRBJ1-1; D is ambiguous. Trimming shortened V by 0 bases and J by 7 bases, and 9 bases separated the two germline ends. The germline V gene has CDR1 MGHRA and CDR2 YSYEKL. CDR3 size: 13 residues.

The gene calls are TRBV6-1 and TRBJ1-5; D is unresolved. The ends were cut back, 8 bases at V and 6 bases at J, with 20 bases in the middle. Germline V gene sequence: CDR1 MNHNS, CDR2 SASEGT. The CDR3 has 15 residues. The CDR3 nucleotides are TGTGCCAGCTGCCCGGGATTCGTACGGGGTCAGCCCCAGCATTTT. It translates to CASCPGFVRGQPQHF.

The chain recombines TRBV7-8 with TRBJ1-2; no definite D call. The CDR3 has 15 residues. Germline V gene lookup returns CDR1 SGHVS and CDR2 FQNEAQ. The V gene lost 6 bases and the J gene lost 0 bases, with 14 bases spanning the gap. The CDR3 DNA reads TGTGCCAGCAGACGTTCCGGGAGTTCTAACTATGGCTACACCTTC. This translates into CASRRSGSSNYGYTF.

The V call is TRBV4-1, the J call TRBJ2-7; D remains ambiguous. Germline V gives CDR1 MGHRA, CDR2 YSYEKL. V was shortened by 2 bases and J by 6 bases, with 14 bases between the two germline ends. The CDR3 is made up of 14 amino acids. The CDR3 here is CASSQYTGSSEQYF. In DNA form, the CDR3 reads TGCGCCAGCAGCCAATATACCGGGTCTTCCGAGCAGTACTTC.

CDR3 protein: CASSSSQGARGEKLFF. CDR3 DNA: TGTGCCAGCAGTTCCTCACAGGGGGCACGGGGAGAAAAACTGTTTTTT. V gene TRBV28 combines with J gene TRBJ1-4, with TRBD1 identical over 9 bases. Trimming removed 4 bases from V and 8 bases from J; junction bases left unmatched: 11. This CDR3 is built from 16 residues. Germline V gene lookup returns CDR1 MDHEN and CDR2 SYDVKM.

The DNA for the CDR3 is TGTGCCAGCCAAGACCGGGACAGGGCAGAGACCCAGTACTTC. This translates into CASQDRDRAETQYF. The V call is TRBV6-5, the J call TRBJ2-5; TRBD1 matches at 9 bases. From germline, CDR1 is MNHEY and CDR2 SVGAGI. The CDR3 has 14 residues. With 8 bases clipped from V and 4 bases from J, the junction kept 8 bases outside the gene matches.

V gene TRBV7-9 combines with J gene TRBJ2-5; 12 bases align to TRBD2. Germline V gene lookup returns CDR1 SEHNR and CDR2 FQNEAQ (reference sequence). V lost 5 bases and J lost 7; bases outside the gene matches: 8. This CDR3 has 15 amino acids. The CDR3 region is CASSASSGGAGTQYF. As DNA, the CDR3 is TGTGCCAGCAGCGCATCTAGCGGGGGGGCTGGGACCCAGTACTTC.

The V and J genes are TRBV29-1 and TRBJ2-2; D call uncertain. Germline V gene data show CDR1 as SQVTM and CDR2 as ANQGSEA. This CDR3 has 15 residues. V lost 5 bases and J 1 base, leaving 14 bases between the germline ends. CDR3 region: CSVLAVGLNTGELFF. DNA of the CDR3: TGCAGCGTTCTGGCGGTCGGTCTGAACACCGGGGAGCTGTTTTTT.

The rearrangement links TRBV6-5 to TRBJ2-1, with 8 positions matching TRBD1. CDR3 length equals 15 residues. Trimming removed 6 bases from V and 4 bases from J; junction bases left unmatched: 8. Germline loops: CDR1 MNHEY, CDR2 SVGAGI. The CDR3, as DNA: TGTGCCAGCAGCCCGTCCCGGGACAGGTACAATGAGCAGTTCTTC. It translates to CASSPSRDRYNEQFF.